This entry is about one T cell receptor beta chain. What it recognizes is unknown. Researchers prepared the TCRbeta library using unique molecular identifiers, the study reports. TCRdb analysed the PCR reads with MiXCR anew, one entry per CDR3 protein. The sample has a few hundred thousand distinct CDR3 sequences, roughly a quarter seen once. This sample is part of a study of T-cell reconstitution after alpha-beta-depleted transplantation in children. CDR3 size: 14 residues. The junction had 5 bases not matched to a gene; V was cut back by 2 bases and J by 8 bases. Per the germline V gene, CDR1 is SGHTA and CDR2 is FQGNSA. Whole-study results and caveats: Approximately two months post-transplant, alpha-beta T cells reportedly originated from several hundred expanded graft clones. Diversity and T-cell counts at one year after transplant derived mostly from new T cells. Where some patients showed high TCRbeta diversity at day 60, it came from recipient T cells and thymic progenitors that had survived.

This chain links TRBV7-2 with TRBJ2-1, with 8 positions matching TRBD1. This receptor was obtained from a female patient aged 2-10 years who had a stem cell transplant for congenital amegakaryocytic thrombocytopenia, so the T cells may come from the graft donor. Here the sequenced sample was PBMCs, mostly from graft donor cells, taken 360 days after TCRalphabeta/CD19-depleted stem cell transplant. The chain's CDR3 is CASSLQGAIHEQFF. CDR3 coding DNA: TGTGCCAGCAGCTTACAGGGGGCGATCCATGAGCAGTTCTTC. Supplemented by reference TRBV7-2 and TRBJ2-1, the full variable domain reads GAGVSQSPSNKVTEKGKDVELRCDPISGHTALYWYRQSLGQGLEFLIYFQGNSAPDKSGLPSDRFSAERTGGSVSTLTIQRTQQEDSAVYLCASSLQGAIHEQFFGPGTRLTVL.